Each of the 26 T cell receptor beta chains below was sequenced from the same sample in a study of cytomegalovirus exposure and HLA in healthy donors. A multiplex PCR was run with 60 Vbeta primers and 13 Jbeta primers. This table comes from immunoSEQ multiplex PCR, and its TCRdb copy is limited to in-frame clones, with some not included. The data show about 130,000 clones, 77% seen once. Sequencing was done on a sample of PBMCs. Every receptor here comes from a male donor in good health and CMV-seronegative.

This clone was recorded a few times. This chain's CDR3 is CASTRGGTSTDTQYF. The CDR3 DNA follows: TGCGCCTCGACTAGGGGGGGGACTAGCACAGATACGCAGTATTTT. V and J are TRBV5-1 and TRBJ2-3, with D possibly being TRBD2 (7 bases). The CDR3 runs 15 residues. Trimming took 10 bases from V and 0 from J, leaving 18 bases between them. Germline assignment: CDR1 SGHRS and CDR2 YFSETQ.

This chain joins TRBV27 and TRBJ2-2; TRBD1 might be the D (5 bases). CDR1 is MNHEY, CDR2 SMNVEV, per germline (reference sequence). V was pared by 3 bases and J by 0 bases, with 8 bases between. This CDR3 region has 15 residues. The CDR3 DNA sequence: TGTGCCAGCAGTTTTGGGGCAGCGAACACCGGGGAGCTGTTTTTT. Translation: CASSFGAANTGELFF.

Regarding this clone: The junction and the germline gene differ at one end; a read error may be behind it. The chain links TRBV19 to TRBJ2-6; 8 nucleotides agree with TRBD2. The CDR3 extends over 17 amino acids. The germline CDR1 and CDR2 sequences are LNHDA and SQIVND (reference sequence). CDR3 region: CASRLLAGGSGANGLTF. The CDR3 nucleotides are TGTGCCAGTAGGTTACTGGCGGGAGGAAGTGGGGCCAACGGCCTGACTTTC.

The V and J genes are TRBV30 and TRBJ2-7; D possibly corresponds to TRBD2 (5 bases). V gave up 4 bases and J gave up 6 bases, with 16 bases separating them. This CDR3 contains 13 residues. The germline V gene encodes CDR1 GTSNPN and CDR2 SVGIG (reference sequence). CDR3 coding DNA: TGTGCCTGGACAGGTGGGAGAGTAAGCGAGCAGTACTTC. Translated, it gives CAWTGGRVSEQYF.

The rearrangement links TRBV12-5 to TRBJ1-4, with TRBD1 identical over 11 bases. CDR1 is LGHNT, CDR2 FRNRAP, per germline. Germline trimming cut 6 bases from V and 6 bases from J; bases unmatched to any gene: 3. CDR3 length: 14 amino acids. The CDR3 loop is CASGPGQGDEKLFF. CDR3 nucleotides: TGTGCTAGTGGGCCGGGACAGGGGGATGAAAAACTGTTTTTT.

This chain connects TRBV9 to TRBJ2-1, with D possibly TRBD2 on 5 matching bases. In germline, CDR1 is SGDLS, CDR2 YYNGEE. Trimming took 2 bases from V and 2 from J, leaving 11 bases between them. CDR3 length: 15 residues. CDR3 protein: CASSVRTDTYNEQFF. As DNA, the CDR3 is TGTGCCAGCAGCGTCCGGACTGATACCTACAATGAGCAGTTCTTC.

This chain joins TRBV9 and TRBJ2-5; 7 bases map to TRBD1. TRBJ2-7 explains the end of the DNA better; the J call may be wrong. The germline gives CDR1 SGDLS, CDR2 YYNGEE. This CDR3 has 14 residues. Written as DNA, the CDR3 is TGTGCCAGCAGCGAGGGACAGAGCGGCTACGAGCAGTACTTC. This encodes CASSEGQSGYEQYF.

The chain is built from TRBV27 and TRBJ2-1, with D perhaps matching TRBD2 (6 bases). The V gene's germline CDR1 is MNHEY and CDR2 SMNVEV (reference sequence). Trimming shortened V by 5 bases and J by 4 bases, and 12 bases separated the two germline ends. CDR3 length equals 14 residues. CDR3 in DNA: TGTGCCAGCAGTCTGAGTCGGGGGTACAATGAGCAGTTCTTC. Protein sequence: CASSLSRGYNEQFF.

The V gene is TRBV25-1, the J gene TRBJ2-5, with 7 positions matching TRBD2. The better agreement between TRBJ2-7 and the DNA end casts doubt on the J call. Germline V gene lookup returns CDR1 MGHDK and CDR2 SYGVNS. This CDR3 region has 14 residues. CDR3 sequence (DNA): TGTGCCAGCTCGACCCGACGGGGAGGGTACGAGCAGTACTTC. The encoded protein is CASSTRRGGYEQYF.

The genes are TRBV6-5 and TRBJ1-5; D unclear. Germline-derived CDR1 and CDR2 are MNHEY and SVGAGI. Trimming shortened V by 3 bases and J by 6 bases, and 9 bases separated the two germline ends. CDR3 size: 13 residues. As DNA, the CDR3 is TGTGCCAGCAGTTATATGGGAGGTCAGCCCCAGCATTTT. This sequence encodes CASSYMGGQPQHF.

The V and J genes are TRBV5-6 and TRBJ2-7, with 7 bases that match TRBD1. The V segment lost 5 bases and the J segment 4 bases; nucleotides outside the gene matches: 9. The CDR3 spans 14 residues. The germline CDR1 and CDR2 sequences are SGHDT and YYEEEE. This chain's CDR3 is CASRQQGNSYEQYF. Here the CDR3 DNA reads TGTGCCAGCAGACAACAGGGGAATTCGTACGAGCAGTACTTC.

About this clone: An end of the junction does not agree with germline; a read error may underlie this. The V gene is TRBV5-6, the J gene TRBJ2-3; 13 nucleotides align to TRBD2. Germline V lookup: CDR1 SGHDT, CDR2 YYEEEE. This CDR3 is built from 16 residues. The CDR3 DNA reads as TGTGCCAGCAGCCGGCGGACTAGCGGGAGACGAGATACACAGTATTTT. As protein: CASSRRTSGRRDTQYF. The whole variable domain, remainder taken from reference TRBV5-6 and TRBJ2-3, is DAGVTQSPTHLIKTRGQQVTLRCSPKSGHDTVSWYQQALGQGPQFIFQYYEEEERQRGNFPDRFSGHQFPNYSSELNVNALLLGDSALYLCASSRRTSGRRDTQYFGPGTRLTVL.

The chain joins TRBV7-9 to TRBJ2-3; the D is unclear. V lost 1 base and J 0 bases, leaving 8 bases between the germline ends. Germline CDR1 is SEHNR and CDR2 is FQNEAQ (reference sequence). The CDR3 has 15 amino acids. The CDR3 DNA follows: TGTGCCAGCAGCTTAGTCGGTCTAAGCACAGATACGCAGTATTTT. This gives the protein CASSLVGLSTDTQYF. Full variable domain (outside the CDR3, taken from reference TRBV7-9 and TRBJ2-3): DTGVSQNPRHKITKRGQNVTFRCDPISEHNRLYWYRQTLGQGPEFLTYFQNEAQLEKSRLLSDRFSAERPKGSFSTLEIQRTEQGDSAMYLCASSLVGLSTDTQYFGPGTRLTVL.

This clone occurred a few times. The junction does not match germline at one end; this may be a read error. This chain uses TRBV7-9 with TRBJ2-3; tentative D call: TRBD2 (5 bases). The CDR3 runs 15 residues. CDR1 and CDR2 from the germline V gene are SEHNR and FQNEAQ (reference sequence). In DNA form, the CDR3 reads TGTGCCAGCAGCTTAGCGGAAGGGAGCAAAGATACGCAGTATTTT. It codes for CASSLAEGSKDTQYF.

The chain recombines TRBV9 with TRBJ2-1; 11 bases line up with TRBD2. This CDR3 is built from 17 residues. Germline CDR1 and CDR2: SGDLS and YYNGEE. The trim removed 0 bases at V and 7 bases at J, leaving 9 bases unmatched. The CDR3 is CASSVGSGGANLNEQFF. In DNA form, the CDR3 reads TGTGCCAGCAGCGTAGGTAGCGGGGGGGCAAATCTTAATGAGCAGTTCTTC.

The CDR3 DNA sequence: TGTGCCAGCAGTGGGAAGGACTCGGGGGGCCCGTGGGTGAACACTGAAGCTTTCTTT. It encodes CASSGKDSGGPWVNTEAFF. V gene TRBV2 combines with J gene TRBJ1-1; D is perhaps TRBD1 (6 bases). The CDR3 spans 19 residues. Per the germline V gene, CDR1 is SNHLY and CDR2 is FYNNEI. The V gene lost 4 bases and the J gene lost 0 bases, with 24 bases spanning the gap.

The V gene is TRBV9, the J gene TRBJ1-2; D unclear. Germline lookup yields CDR1 SGDLS and CDR2 YYNGEE. This CDR3 is built from 13 residues. V was trimmed by 3 bases and J by 2 bases, leaving 8 bases between them. The CDR3 loop reads CASSATANYGYTF. CDR3 DNA sequence: TGTGCCAGCAGCGCTACAGCAAACTATGGCTACACCTTC.

The genes are TRBV28 and TRBJ2-7, with TRBD2 matching 9 bases. CDR3 size: 16 residues. V trimming: 4 bases; J trimming: 7 bases; junction bases outside the gene matches: 14. Per the germline V gene, CDR1 is MDHEN and CDR2 is SYDVKM. CDR3 coding DNA: TGTGCCAGCAGTTCCTCGGGGGGCGGGAGGGAACGGGAGCAGTACTTC. Translating gives CASSSSGGGREREQYF.

The chain is built from TRBV4-2 and TRBJ1-2, with 8 bases matching TRBD1. This CDR3 contains 16 residues. Per germline, CDR1 LGHNA and CDR2 YNFKEQ. J lost 4 bases, V lost 0 bases, and 7 bases had no gene match. DNA of the CDR3: TGTGCCAGCAGCCAAGATTTGGCAGGGGGCTTCTATGGCTACACCTTC. Its translation: CASSQDLAGGFYGYTF.

This CDR3 is CASSIGGVAYEQYF. CDR3 DNA sequence: TGTGCCAGTAGTATTGGAGGGGTAGCCTACGAGCAGTACTTC. The rearrangement uses TRBV19 and TRBJ2-7; possible D gene TRBD2, 6 bases. V shed 3 bases and J shed 2 bases, with 11 bases lying between them. The CDR3 is 14 amino acids. Germline CDR1 reads LNHDA; CDR2 reads SQIVND (reference sequence).

V usage is TRBV27 and J usage is TRBJ1-2, with D unclear. Germline V lookup: CDR1 MNHEY, CDR2 SMNVEV (reference sequence). The CDR3 is 15 amino acids. V was pared by 7 bases and J by 1 base, with 16 bases between. This chain's CDR3 is CASKQRGILNYGYTF. The DNA for the CDR3 is TGTGCCAGCAAGCAGAGAGGCATCCTTAACTATGGCTACACCTTC.

In its sample, this clone was seen a few times. The J gene is TRBJ2-7, the V gene TRBV6-4, with 7 bases fitting TRBD1. The trim removed 6 bases at V and 0 bases at J, leaving 5 bases unmatched. CDR1 MRHNA and CDR2 SNTAGT come from the germline V gene. This CDR3 spans 14 amino acids. The CDR3 DNA sequence: TGTGCCAGCAGCCGGGACAGTGACTCCTACGAGCAGTACTTC. Translation: CASSRDSDSYEQYF.

V usage is TRBV19 and J usage is TRBJ1-5; D is unresolved. Trimming left V 5 bases short and J 6 bases short, with 14 bases between. Germline V lookup: CDR1 LNHDA, CDR2 SQIVND (reference sequence). CDR3 size: 14 residues. CDR3 DNA: TGTGCCAGTAGTTGGGGTGGGAGAGTTCAGCCCCAGCATTTT. Translation: CASSWGGRVQPQHF.

V usage is TRBV25-1 and J usage is TRBJ2-1; D gene unclear. The CDR3 sequence is 12 residues long. Germline CDR1 MGHDK, CDR2 SYGVNS. V was pared by 4 bases and J by 3 bases, with 4 bases between. The CDR3 reads CASSGLYNEQFF. DNA for the CDR3: TGTGCCAGCAGTGGACTCTACAATGAGCAGTTCTTC.

V and J are TRBV18 and TRBJ2-7; possible D gene TRBD2, 5 bases. The CDR3 totals 15 residues. From germline, CDR1 is KGHSH and CDR2 LQKENI. The V end was cut by 1 base, the J end by 0 bases, with 10 bases between. This CDR3 reads CASSPQEGSSYEQYF. In nucleotides, the CDR3 is TGTGCCAGCTCACCACAAGAGGGTAGCTCCTACGAGCAGTACTTC.

This chain joins TRBV7-3 and TRBJ2-2; 7 nucleotides align to TRBD2. With V trimmed by 2 bases and J by 1 base, 4 bases remained unmatched. The CDR3 covers 16 residues. The germline CDR1 and CDR2 sequences are SGHTA and FQGTGA. The CDR3 sequence: CASSLDASGNTGELFF. DNA for the CDR3: TGTGCCAGCAGCTTAGACGCTAGCGGGAACACCGGGGAGCTGTTTTTT.